This note documents a single T cell receptor (beta chain) sequence. The antigen is not known. This entry is derived from a study of T cells after yellow fever vaccination. TCRdb called the 5' RACE reads again in MiXCR, with one record for every CDR3 protein. The data contain around 590,000 distinct CDR3 sequences, 10% to 15% of them singletons. Whole-study results and caveats: Most primary-vaccination clones reappeared after the booster (about 97% CD4, 75% to 90% CD8).

CDR1 is SQVTM and CDR2 is ANQGSEA in the germline V gene. With 3 bases removed from V and 0 bases from J, the gap between germline ends came to 21 bases. CDR3 length: 17 amino acids. Sequencing used PBMCs, obtained on the day of the yellow fever booster vaccination. This clonotype was sampled from a man younger than 45 who received the YFV17D yellow fever vaccine. The chain recombines TRBV29-1 with TRBJ2-7; either TRBD1 or TRBD2 may fit D (5 bases each). CDR3 loop: CSVEGKIGTSSSYEQYF. DNA of the CDR3: TGCAGCGTTGAGGGCAAGATAGGGACCTCCAGCTCCTACGAGCAGTACTTC.